This is a list of T cell receptor beta chains from one sample in a study of blood T cell repertoires in COVID-19. Here immunoSEQ multiplex PCR was the method, and the copy in TCRdb shows in-frame clones only, minus some. The repertoire holds 200,000 or so clones, with about 83% as singletons. What was sequenced was PBMCs or T cells enriched from blood (not recorded which). These receptor sequences come from a woman aged 45-60 years who had been exposed to COVID-19. Each CDR3 is given with its conserved first and last residue. Each record gives: clone size, J gene, D gene, V gene, CDR3 DNA, CDR3 protein. A D gene is named only where the DNA matches it firmly. A clone size is listed for some rows: how often the clone was seen (once, few, many), or a class if it is expanded.

. TRBJ1-6 TRBD1 TRBV28 TGTGCCAGCTCCCACAGGGGGAGTAATTCACCCCTCCACTTT CASSHRGSNSPLHF
. TRBJ2-3 . TRBV25-1 TGTGCCAGCACCTTGCCGGGTGAAGTAGATACGCAGTATTTT CASTLPGEVDTQYF
few TRBJ1-2 TRBD1 TRBV7-9 TGTGCCAGCAGCTTGGCAGGGGGCCTTGGCTACACCTTC CASSLAGGLGYTF
. TRBJ1-2 . TRBV12-3/TRBV12-4 TGTGCCAGCAGTTTTGCCAGGGGCTATGGCTACACCTTC CASSFARGYGYTF
many TRBJ2-5 . TRBV5-1 TGCGCCAGCAGCTTGGAGGCGGGAACCGGGCAAGAGACCCAGTACTTC CASSLEAGTGQETQYF
. TRBJ1-2 TRBD1 TRBV6-5 TGTGCCAGCAGTCTCCCGGGACAGCACTATGGCTACACCTTC CASSLPGQHYGYTF
. TRBJ1-1 . TRBV6-6 TGTGCCAGCAGGGGCTCCAAGGGGGTGAACACTGAAGCTTTCTTT CASRGSKGVNTEAFF
. TRBJ2-7 . TRBV5-6 TGTGCCAGCAGCTTGGCCGAAGCGAGGGAGCAGTACTTC CASSLAEAREQYF
once TRBJ2-7 TRBD2 TRBV2 TGTGCCAGCAGTGTCCAGCGGGGGGACTACGAGCAGTACTTC CASSVQRGDYEQYF
few TRBJ2-7 . TRBV21-1 TGTGCCAGCAGCAAAGAGGGAGCTCCAGGCGGTATAAGCGAGCAGTACTTC CASSKEGAPGGISEQYF
. TRBJ1-2 . TRBV4-1 TGCGCCAGCAGCCAAGGGCCCTCAATAGGGGGACATGAGGGCTACACCTTC CASSQGPSIGGHEGYTF
. TRBJ2-7 TRBD1 TRBV18 TGTGCCAGCTCACCACGACAGGGGGCGACCGAGCAGTACTTC CASSPRQGATEQYF
. TRBJ1-4 . TRBV24-1 TGTGCCACCAGTGATGGGCCTGAAAAACTGTTTTTT CATSDGPEKLFF
. TRBJ2-3 TRBD1 TRBV3-1/TRBV3-2 TGTGCCAGCAGCCCAACCGGGACAGCAAGCACAGATACGCAGTATTTT CASSPTGTASTDTQYF
. TRBJ1-1 . TRBV10-1 TGCGCCAGCAGCGACTTAAGAGGGACTGAAGCTTTCTTT CASSDLRGTEAFF
. TRBJ1-1 TRBD1 TRBV5-1 TGCGCCAGCAGCTTGATGAGGCAGGGGGCGAACACTGAAGCTTTCTTT CASSLMRQGANTEAFF
. TRBJ2-7 . TRBV9 TGTGCCAGCAGCGACGAACGGGGGTTCAACGAGCAGTACTTC CASSDERGFNEQYF
. TRBJ1-3 TRBD1 TRBV29-1 TGCAGCGTGAACAGGGGGCAGTCGGGAAACACCATATATTTT CSVNRGQSGNTIYF
. TRBJ1-6 . TRBV27 TGTGCCAGCAGTGGGCTTACCTATAATTCACCCCTCCACTTT CASSGLTYNSPLHF
. TRBJ1-2 TRBD1 TRBV29-1 TGCAGCGGGACCCGTGGGACAGCTTATGGCTACACCTTC CSGTRGTAYGYTF
few TRBJ2-5 TRBD1 TRBV20-1 TGCAGTGCTAGTGTCGACTCCGGGACAGATGAGACCCAGTACTTC CSASVDSGTDETQYF
many TRBJ2-7 . TRBV3-1/TRBV3-2 TGTGCCAGCAGCCAAGATGGGGTTGGAGGCGAGCAGTACTTC CASSQDGVGGEQYF
. TRBJ2-3 TRBD2 TRBV7-8 TGTGCCAGCAGCCCCCAGCGGGGGATGGAGAATACGCAGTATTTT CASSPQRGMENTQYF
. TRBJ1-6 . TRBV4-1 TGCGCCAGCAGCCAAATCATCCCCTATAATTCACCCCTCCACTTT CASSQIIPYNSPLHF